This TCR beta chain was sequenced in a study of cytomegalovirus exposure and HLA in healthy donors. This clone was counted many times. No antigen is known for it. Other DNA sequences in the same sample also yield this CDR3. The V end lost 2 bases, the J end lost 1 base, and 7 bases lay between the germline ends. The CDR3 runs to 14 residues. The germline V gene has CDR1 SGDLS and CDR2 YYNGEE. A multiplex PCR was run with 60 Vbeta primers and 13 Jbeta primers. The repertoire was sequenced with immunoSEQ multiplex PCR; TCRdb's copy has only in-frame clones and lacks some. The repertoire holds around 130,000 clones, with 80% as singletons. Findings of the study overall: Both high specificity and high sensitivity reportedly marked the classifier's diagnosis of cytomegalovirus status. Previous analysis showed most TCR beta V segments were productive about 87% or about 30% of the time.

The sequenced material came from PBMCs. J is TRBJ1-5 and V is TRBV9; D is ambiguous. The source of this sequence is a woman aged 35 to 49 in good health and CMV-seronegative. The CDR3 region has the DNA TGTGCCAGCAGCGTCGACGGGAGCAATCAGCCCCAGCATTTT. Translating it yields CASSVDGSNQPQHF.